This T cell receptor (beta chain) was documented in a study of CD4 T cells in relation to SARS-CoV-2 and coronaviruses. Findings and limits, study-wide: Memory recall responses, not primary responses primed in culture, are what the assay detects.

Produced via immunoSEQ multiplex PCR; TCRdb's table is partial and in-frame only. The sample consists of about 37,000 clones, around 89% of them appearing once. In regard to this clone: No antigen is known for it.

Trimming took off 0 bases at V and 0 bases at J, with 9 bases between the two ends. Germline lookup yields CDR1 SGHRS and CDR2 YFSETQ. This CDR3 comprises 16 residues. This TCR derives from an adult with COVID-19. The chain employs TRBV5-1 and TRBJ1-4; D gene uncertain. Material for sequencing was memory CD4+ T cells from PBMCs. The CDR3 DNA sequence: TGCGCCAGCAGCTTGGGTACGGATGCAACTAATGAAAAACTGTTTTTT. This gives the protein CASSLGTDATNEKLFF.